This T cell receptor beta chain was sequenced in a study of T cells in localized non-small cell lung cancer. Data came from immunoSEQ multiplex PCR; TCRdb stores just in-frame clones and leaves some out. This sample has about 79,000 clones, with approximately 84% found just once. V lost 6 bases and J 5 bases, leaving 16 bases between the germline ends. The CDR3 consists of 13 residues. CDR1 is SQVTM and CDR2 is ANQGSEA in the germline V gene. Findings of the study overall: Higher T cell density in the blood was associated with longer overall survival, whereas higher adjacent-lung clonality associated with shorter survival. Among the top 100 tumor clones, a median 57 appeared in adjacent lung. It was uninvolved adjacent lung that showed the highest T cell clonality, exceeding tumor. Tumor samples were not multi-region, leaving intratumor heterogeneity unexcluded.

Remarks on this clone: Antigen unknown.

The material sequenced was peripheral blood, taken before any cancer treatment. The genes are TRBV29-1 and TRBJ1-1; no reliable D call. The sequence derives from a female donor over 55 with stage I lung adenocarcinoma. CDR3 sequence: CSVSWAGGTEAFF. Here the CDR3 DNA reads TGCAGCGTCTCGTGGGCAGGCGGAACTGAAGCTTTCTTT.